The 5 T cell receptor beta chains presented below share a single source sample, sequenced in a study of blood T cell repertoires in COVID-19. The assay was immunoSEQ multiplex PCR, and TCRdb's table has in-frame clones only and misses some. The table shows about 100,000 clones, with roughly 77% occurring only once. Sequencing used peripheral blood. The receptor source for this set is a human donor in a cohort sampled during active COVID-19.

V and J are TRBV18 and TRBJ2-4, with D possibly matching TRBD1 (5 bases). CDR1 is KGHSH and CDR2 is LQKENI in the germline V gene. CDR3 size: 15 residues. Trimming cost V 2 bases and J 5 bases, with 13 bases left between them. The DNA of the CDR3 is TGTGCCAGCTCACCAGGGGCAGGACCCCAAAACATTCAGTACTTC. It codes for CASSPGAGPQNIQYF.

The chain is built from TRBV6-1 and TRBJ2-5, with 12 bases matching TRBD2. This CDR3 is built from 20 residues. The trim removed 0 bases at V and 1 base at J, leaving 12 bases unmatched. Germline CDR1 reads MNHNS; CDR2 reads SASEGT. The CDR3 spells CASSEAPGTSGFGTQETQYF. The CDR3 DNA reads TGTGCCAGCAGTGAAGCGCCCGGGACTAGCGGGTTCGGGACCCAAGAGACCCAGTACTTC.

The CDR3 region is CASSRTVDEQFF. CDR3 coding DNA: TGTGCCAGCAGCCGGACAGTTGATGAGCAGTTCTTC. The chain couples TRBV2 to TRBJ2-1; tentatively, D is TRBD1 (6 bases). V lost 6 bases to trimming and J lost 8 bases, with 11 bases between them. The germline gives CDR1 SNHLY, CDR2 FYNNEI. The CDR3 loop spans 12 amino acids.

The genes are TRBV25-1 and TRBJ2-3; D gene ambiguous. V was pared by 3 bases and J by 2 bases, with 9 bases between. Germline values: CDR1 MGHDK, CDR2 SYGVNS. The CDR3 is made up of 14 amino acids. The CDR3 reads CASSDQRTTDTQYF. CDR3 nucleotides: TGTGCCAGCAGTGATCAGCGAACCACAGATACGCAGTATTTT.

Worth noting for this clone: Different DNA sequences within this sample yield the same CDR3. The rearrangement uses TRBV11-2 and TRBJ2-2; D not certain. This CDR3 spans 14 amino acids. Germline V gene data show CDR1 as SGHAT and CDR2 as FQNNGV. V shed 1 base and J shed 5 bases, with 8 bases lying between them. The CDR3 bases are TGTGCCAGCAGCTTAGGTGGCGGAACCGGGGAGCTGTTTTTT. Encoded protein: CASSLGGGTGELFF.